These 10 T cell receptor beta chains were sequenced from one sample in a study of tumor-infiltrating lymphocytes in primary liver carcinoma. A constant-region primer primed TCR beta cDNA synthesis from roughly 520 ng of total RNA. Nested multiplex PCR, run for three rounds with slightly modified ARM-PCR, yielded TCR beta libraries. Amplification in the first two PCR rounds was performed using TRBV1-TRBV30 forward primers and a C-beta reverse primer for approximately 10 cycles each. MiXCR, applied by TCRdb to the multiplex PCR reads, yields one record per CDR3 protein. This table has some 38,000 distinct CDR3 sequences, approximately 73% appearing once. Bulk tissue was left unsorted, and RNA and DNA were co-extracted from 20-30 mg of it. The source material was liver tumor tissue from sampling region 4. Stated subset: tumor region T4, right-lateral pole. The receptors derive from a man aged 40-49 years with primary liver carcinoma and hepatitis B virus infection.

On this clonotype: A read error may be the cause here, since a much bigger clone is one base away. The chain employs TRBV18 and TRBJ1-1; possibly TRBD1 for D (6 bases). Per the germline V gene, CDR1 is KGHSH and CDR2 is LQKENI. CDR3 length equals 16 residues. CDR3 bases: TGTGTCAGCTCACCCCTACCCCTGGGGGCGAACACTGAAGCTTTCTTT. It specifies CVSSPLPLGANTEAFF.

Comments on this clonotype: The CDR3 does not end in the conserved phenylalanine or tryptophan, so this is likely a read error. CDR3: CASTERKDNEQFV. In nucleotides, the CDR3 is TGTGCCAGCACTGAGCGGAAAGACAATGAGCAGTTCGTC. The J gene is TRBJ2-1, the V gene TRBV6-1; D perhaps matches TRBD2 (5 bases). This CDR3 has 13 amino acids. Germline V gives CDR1 MNHNS, CDR2 SASEGT. V lost 7 bases and J 5 bases, leaving 12 bases between the germline ends.

To note about this clonotype: An end of the junction differs from the germline gene, which may be a read error. The gene calls are TRBV29-1 and TRBJ1-2; perhaps TRBD1 as D (5 bases). Germline CDR1 SQVTM, CDR2 ANQGSEA. There are 15 residues in the CDR3. CDR3 nucleotides: TGCAGCGTTGTGCAGGACTGGGGCATGGGCTATGGATACACCTTC. It yields the protein CSVVQDWGMGYGYTF.

Comment on this clonotype: The conserved phenylalanine or tryptophan normally closing the CDR3 is absent here, so this likely arose from a read error. V gene TRBV6-5 combines with J gene TRBJ2-7; D tentatively reads TRBD1 or TRBD2 (6 bases each). The CDR3 sequence is 13 residues long. CDR1 MNHEY and CDR2 SVGAGI come from the germline V gene. CDR3 in amino acids: CASNQQGGYEQYS. The DNA for the CDR3 is TGCGCCAGCAACCAACAGGGAGGTTACGAACAGTACTCC.

Comments on this clonotype: A read error may produce the germline difference seen at one junction end. The gene calls are TRBV28 and TRBJ2-7; D possibly uses TRBD1 or TRBD2 (5 bases each). Germline CDR1 reads MDHEN; CDR2 reads SYDVKM. The CDR3 is 15 residues long. This CDR3 is CASSSPLGRVAEYCF. As DNA, the CDR3 is TGTGCCAGCAGTTCCCCCTTGGGACGGGTCGCCGAGTACTGCTTC.

Notes on this clonotype: The missing conserved phenylalanine or tryptophan at the end of this CDR3 makes a read error likely. No DNA is shown, since the ends of the CDR3 on it are uncertain; the CDR3 is the one TCRdb lists. The chain employs TRBV11-2 and TRBJ2-7. The CDR3 contains 14 residues when both ends are counted. Germline V gives CDR1 SGHAT, CDR2 FQNNGV. The CDR3 loop reads CASSSNRNSYEQHL.

This clonotype came up once. This likely comes from a read error, as the CDR3 has no conserved phenylalanine or tryptophan at its end. The chain couples TRBV6-5 to TRBJ2-2; TRBD2 aligns across 14 bases. Germline CDR1 is MNHEY and CDR2 is SVGAGI. The CDR3 is 18 residues long. The CDR3 loop is CASRSIPGTSGRGGELFL. Written as DNA, the CDR3 is TGCGCCAGCAGATCGATCCCCGGGACTAGCGGGAGAGGTGGGGAGCTGTTTTTA.

V gene TRBV6-4 combines with J gene TRBJ2-1; D perhaps matches TRBD2 (6 bases). This CDR3 is built from 15 residues. The germline CDR1 and CDR2 sequences are MRHNA and SNTAGT. V lost 6 bases and J 9 bases, leaving 21 bases between the germline ends. In DNA, the CDR3 is TGTGCCAGCAGCAAACTCACGGGAGAGATGAGTGAGCAGTTCTTC. It translates to CASSKLTGEMSEQFF.

Only a few counts were recorded for this clonotype. A much larger clone lies one base from this, so it may be a read error. This chain joins TRBV5-4 and TRBJ2-7; 9 nucleotides align to TRBD2. The germline V gene encodes CDR1 SGHNT and CDR2 YYREEE (reference sequence). The length of the CDR3 is 15 residues. Here the CDR3 reads CVSSLAGGRAHEQYF. Written as DNA, the CDR3 is TGTGTCAGCAGCTTGGCGGGCGGGAGGGCCCACGAGCAGTACTTC.

In the case of this clonotype: One end of the junction is discordant with germline, which a read error may explain. The chain is built from TRBV7-9 and TRBJ2-6; D is uncertain. Germline loops: CDR1 SEHNR, CDR2 FQNEAQ (reference sequence). There are 17 residues in the CDR3. CDR3 sequence (DNA): TGTGCCAGCAGCTCTCCGACGCAAATCTCTGTGGCCAACGTCCTGACTTTC. This translates into CASSSPTQISVANVLTF.